This T cell receptor (beta chain) was retrieved from a study of T cell repertoires in cytomegalovirus infection. At the level of the study: Indications came from public TCR beta signatures; they pointed to CMV infection and to a matching HLA type.

Notes on the study in general: Within the response measured ex vivo, HLA-C-restricted CMV-specific TCR beta clonotypes were dominant.

This clonotype has more than one count but fewer than ten. Its antigen is not identified. TCRdb recomputed calls from the reads with MiXCR, one row per CDR3 protein. Seen here are around 350,000 distinct CDR3 sequences, roughly 18% observed once, and the top ten hold around 10%. The sequenced sample was PBMCs. The clonotype comes from a human donor in good health (CMV status not recorded). Some clones in this sample may be carry-over from other donors' samples.

The CDR3 reads CAINPGTGGQETQYF. CDR3 DNA: TGTGCCATCAACCCCGGGACAGGCGGCCAAGAGACCCAGTACTTC. V is TRBV10-3 and J is TRBJ2-5, with 8 bases lining up with TRBD1. There are 15 residues in the CDR3. Germline assignment: CDR1 ENHRY and CDR2 SYGVKD. Trimming cost V 7 bases and J 1 base; bases outside gene matches: 8.